These 21 T cell receptor beta chains were sequenced from one sample in a study of shared clonotypes between healthy human individuals. Assay used: immunoSEQ multiplex PCR; TCRdb lists only in-frame clones, some missing. Of about 2 million clones in the sample, approximately 95% are singletons; the top ten hold 1% to 1.5%. Naive-designated CD8 cells lacked CD45RO, were positively enriched for CCR7, and omitted terminally differentiated effector memory CD45RA+ cells. The sample was naive CD8+ T cells sorted from blood. Receptors were obtained from a man aged 18 to 30 in good health.

The gene calls are TRBV12-5 and TRBJ2-3; D not certain. V was cut by 1 base and J by 2 bases, with 4 bases left in between. CDR1 LGHNT and CDR2 FRNRAP come from the germline V gene. This CDR3 has 13 residues. The CDR3 protein is CASGLGFTDTQYF. The DNA for the CDR3 is TGTGCTAGTGGTTTGGGTTTCACAGATACGCAGTATTTT.

The chain employs TRBV4-1 and TRBJ2-3; unclear D gene. The length of the CDR3 is 15 residues. CDR1 is MGHRA, CDR2 YSYEKL, per germline. Trimming cost V 2 bases and J 2 bases, with 11 bases left between them. This CDR3 reads CASSQPPPLTDTQYF. In DNA, the CDR3 is TGCGCCAGCAGCCAACCTCCCCCCCTCACAGATACGCAGTATTTT.

This chain joins TRBV27 and TRBJ2-7, with a weak D call TRBD1 (6 bases). Trimming pared 4 bases from V and 4 bases from J, leaving 14 bases between. The CDR3 sequence is 14 residues long. Germline assignment: CDR1 MNHEY and CDR2 SMNVEV (reference sequence). CDR3 DNA sequence: TGTGCCAGCAGTTCTTGGACAGAACCGTACGAGCAGTACTTC. It is translated as CASSSWTEPYEQYF.

V gene TRBV11-2 combines with J gene TRBJ1-5, with 11 bases lining up with TRBD1. The CDR3 has 16 residues. Trimming took 1 base from V and 4 from J; bases not matched to a gene: 3. Germline-derived CDR1 and CDR2 are SGHAT and FQNNGV. This CDR3 reads CASSLAGTGGNQPQHF. As DNA, the CDR3 is TGTGCCAGCAGCTTAGCCGGGACAGGGGGGAATCAGCCCCAGCATTTT.

The rearrangement links TRBV9 to TRBJ2-7, with TRBD1 as a possible D gene (6 bases). Trimming stripped 4 bases from V and 3 bases from J, with 20 bases between. The CDR3 has 16 residues. CDR1 SGDLS and CDR2 YYNGEE come from the germline V gene. Here the CDR3 reads CASSPGPGVSLYEQYF. CDR3 DNA: TGTGCCAGCAGCCCGGGCCCAGGGGTTTCCCTCTACGAGCAGTACTTC.

On this clone itself: This specimen includes other DNA sequences encoding the same CDR3. The CDR3 DNA reads as TGTGCCAGCAGCTTAGCGGGAGGGCCAACAGATACGCAGTATTTT. Translated: CASSLAGGPTDTQYF. The genes are TRBV5-4 and TRBJ2-3; 10 nucleotides line up with TRBD2. V dropped 2 bases and J dropped 3; count of bases not matched to a gene: 3. Per the germline V gene, CDR1 is SGHNT and CDR2 is YYREEE (reference sequence). The length of the CDR3 is 15 residues.

The CDR3 DNA sequence: TGTGCCAGCAGTGGCTCGCAAGGCTCTGGAAACACCATATATTTT. This codes for CASSGSQGSGNTIYF. The chain links TRBV6-5 to TRBJ1-3; D gene unclear. Germline V gives CDR1 MNHEY, CDR2 SVGAGI. The CDR3 is 15 residues long. V was trimmed by 5 bases and J by 0 bases, leaving 11 bases between them.

Turning to this clone: Other DNA sequences of this sample code for an identical CDR3. This sequence joins TRBV11-2 and TRBJ2-3; 14 bases align to TRBD2. The J segment lost 3 bases and the V segment lost 5 bases, leaving 4 bases of the junction unmatched. Germline V lookup: CDR1 SGHAT, CDR2 FQNNGV. CDR3 length: 16 amino acids. CDR3 region: CASSPGTSGRTDTQYF. In nucleotides, the CDR3 is TGTGCCAGCAGCCCCGGGACTAGCGGGAGAACAGATACGCAGTATTTT.

V gene TRBV28 combines with J gene TRBJ1-6; no clear D. The CDR3 consists of 10 residues. CDR1 and CDR2 (germline): MDHEN, SYDVKM. Trimming shortened V by 8 bases and J by 7 bases, and 3 bases separated the two germline ends. CDR3 DNA: TGTGCCAGCGGGAATTCACCCCTCCACTTT. Its translation is CASGNSPLHF.

The chain employs TRBV12-5 and TRBJ1-1; D is unresolved. The V end lost 2 bases, the J end lost 8 bases, and 18 bases lay between the germline ends. The CDR3 totals 15 residues. Germline CDR1 reads LGHNT; CDR2 reads FRNRAP. In DNA, the CDR3 is TGTGCTAGTGGTTTGACCATGGGCGAGGTAGTGGAAGCTTTCTTT. Protein sequence: CASGLTMGEVVEAFF.

The rearrangement links TRBV5-1 to TRBJ1-1; D remains unclear. CDR3 length equals 15 residues. The germline gives CDR1 SGHRS, CDR2 YFSETQ. Trimming stripped 3 bases from V and 0 bases from J, with 12 bases between. CDR3 sequence (DNA): TGCGCCAGCAGCTCCAGTCGGGAGGTGAACACTGAAGCTTTCTTT. Translating gives CASSSSREVNTEAFF.

The chain combines TRBV7-9 with TRBJ2-1; weak D call: TRBD1 (5 bases). Germline CDR1 SEHNR, CDR2 FQNEAQ (reference sequence). Between the trimmed V and J ends, which lost 3 bases and 0 bases, there was a span of 15 bases. This CDR3 is 17 amino acids long. The CDR3 spells CASSLLGAPNSYNEQFF. The CDR3 region has the DNA TGTGCCAGCAGCTTGTTAGGGGCACCAAACTCCTACAATGAGCAGTTCTTC.

This chain joins TRBV4-1 and TRBJ2-1; 9 nucleotides agree with TRBD2. The junction had 10 bases not matched to a gene; V was cut back by 5 bases and J by 2 bases. From germline, CDR1 is MGHRA and CDR2 YSYEKL. The length of the CDR3 is 17 residues. The CDR3 coding sequence is TGCGCCAGCAGCGGACCAAGCGGGGGGAACCCCTACAATGAGCAGTTCTTC. Protein: CASSGPSGGNPYNEQFF.

The genes are TRBV7-9 and TRBJ2-1; no clear D gene. The CDR3 has 14 amino acids. Looked up from germline, CDR1 is SEHNR and CDR2 is FQNEAQ (reference sequence). V was clipped by 5 bases and J by 4 bases, with 12 bases between them. CDR3 sequence: CASSGVADYNEQFF. The CDR3 bases are TGTGCCAGCAGCGGGGTTGCGGATTACAATGAGCAGTTCTTC.

The CDR3 coding sequence is TGTGCCAGCAGCTTAGAAACTCGAGGCACCGGGGAGCTGTTTTTT. It is translated as CASSLETRGTGELFF. The chain joins TRBV7-9 to TRBJ2-2; D is uncertain. The CDR3 consists of 15 residues. The V end lost 1 base, the J end lost 4 bases, and 10 bases lay between the germline ends. The germline V gene encodes CDR1 SEHNR and CDR2 FQNEAQ (reference sequence). Using reference TRBV7-9 and TRBJ2-2 for the parts outside the CDR3, the full variable domain is DTGVSQNPRHKITKRGQNVTFRCDPISEHNRLYWYRQTLGQGPEFLTYFQNEAQLEKSRLLSDRFSAERPKGSFSTLEIQRTEQGDSAMYLCASSLETRGTGELFFGEGSRLTVL.

V and J are TRBV7-8 and TRBJ2-2; D gene unclear. Trimming removed 1 base at V and 15 bases at J, with 9 bases between. Germline V CDR1 and CDR2: SGHVS, FQNEAQ. The CDR3 length is 11 residues. The DNA for the CDR3 is TGTGCCAGCAGCTTAGGCTCAGAGGTGTTTTTT. As protein: CASSLGSEVFF.

The CDR3: CASSLGLADKETQYF. The CDR3 region has the DNA TGTGCCAGCAGCTTGGGGCTAGCGGACAAAGAGACCCAGTACTTC. The gene calls are TRBV7-9 and TRBJ2-5, with TRBD2 matching 7 bases. This CDR3 contains 15 residues. The germline V gene has CDR1 SEHNR and CDR2 FQNEAQ (reference sequence). V lost 3 bases and J lost 3; bases outside the gene matches: 7.

V usage is TRBV13 and J usage is TRBJ2-7; D is uncertain. Germline CDR1 reads PRHDT; CDR2 reads FYEKMQ (reference sequence). There are 13 residues in the CDR3. Trimming removed 4 bases at V and 2 bases at J, with 9 bases between. CDR3 region: CASSSTITYEQYF. The CDR3 DNA follows: TGTGCCAGCAGCTCCACTATAACCTACGAGCAGTACTTC.

The V call is TRBV5-1, the J call TRBJ2-7; 9 positions agree with TRBD1. V shed 4 bases, J shed 3 bases, and the junction held 11 bases outside the gene matches. In germline, CDR1 is SGHRS, CDR2 YFSETQ. The CDR3 runs to 16 residues. The CDR3 loop reads CASSVYPGQGVYEQYF. The CDR3 DNA reads as TGCGCCAGCAGCGTTTACCCGGGACAGGGAGTCTACGAGCAGTACTTC. The complete variable domain, with remaining parts taken from reference TRBV5-1 and TRBJ2-7, reads KAGVTQTPRYLIKTRGQQVTLSCSPISGHRSVSWYQQTPGQGLQFLFEYFSETQRNKGNFPGRFSGRQFSNSRSEMNVSTLELGDSALYLCASSVYPGQGVYEQYFGPGTRLTVT.

The rearrangement links TRBV15 to TRBJ2-4; a weak D match, TRBD2 (6 bases). The CDR3 has 18 residues. Germline values: CDR1 LNHNV, CDR2 YYDKDF (reference sequence). Trimming removed 4 bases from V and 4 bases from J, with 23 bases in between. This CDR3 reads CATSNDWIEEGRKNIQYF. As DNA, the CDR3 is TGTGCCACCAGCAACGATTGGATTGAGGAGGGGCGGAAAAACATTCAGTACTTC.

The chain couples TRBV19 to TRBJ1-1; no firm D call. The CDR3 is made up of 14 amino acids. Germline V gives CDR1 LNHDA, CDR2 SQIVND (reference sequence). V lost 2 bases and J 2 bases, leaving 9 bases between the germline ends. The CDR3 region is CASSIWQKNTEAFF. For the CDR3, the DNA is TGTGCCAGTAGTATATGGCAAAAAAACACTGAAGCTTTCTTT. Drawing the rest from reference TRBV19 and TRBJ1-1, the complete variable domain is DGGITQSPKYLFRKEGQNVTLSCEQNLNHDAMYWYRQDPGQGLRLIYYSQIVNDFQKGDIAEGYSVSREKKESFPLTVTSAQKNPTAFYLCASSIWQKNTEAFFGQGTRLTVV.